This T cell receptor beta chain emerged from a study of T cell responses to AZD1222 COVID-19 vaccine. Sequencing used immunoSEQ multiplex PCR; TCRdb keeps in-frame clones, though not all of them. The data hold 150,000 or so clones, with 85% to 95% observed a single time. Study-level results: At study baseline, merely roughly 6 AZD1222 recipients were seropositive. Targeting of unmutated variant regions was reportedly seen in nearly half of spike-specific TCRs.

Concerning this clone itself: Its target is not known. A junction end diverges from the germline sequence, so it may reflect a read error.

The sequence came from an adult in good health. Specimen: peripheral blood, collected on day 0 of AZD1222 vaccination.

As DNA, the CDR3 is TGTGCCATCAGTCAGTCGATCACAGGGAGCCAAACTGAAGCTTTCTTT. Translated: CAISQSITGSQTEAFF. This chain uses TRBV10-3 with TRBJ1-1, with D possibly TRBD1 on 6 matching bases. Germline V gene data show CDR1 as ENHRY and CDR2 as SYGVKD. The CDR3 runs 16 residues.